This T cell receptor (beta chain) was recorded in a study of early T cells in non-severe SARS-CoV-2 infection. Study summary: Bulk RNA isolated from unsorted whole blood underwent sequencing; chains were not paired. Study conclusions and caveats: Using VDJdb, the matching emphasized anti-spike CD8 responses while missing private and CD4 specificities.

Molecules of cDNA were individually given unique molecular identifiers that were attached to them. TCRdb ran MiXCR on the 5' RACE reads and lists one entry per CDR3 protein. The sample lists about 23,000 distinct CDR3 sequences; 5.3% were seen once. V was trimmed by 7 bases and J by 2 bases, leaving 8 bases between them. The CDR3 consists of 11 residues. Germline V gene sequence: CDR1 SQVTM, CDR2 ANQGSEA. Notes on this clonotype: Its antigen is still unknown.

V usage is TRBV29-1 and J usage is TRBJ1-1; D is uncertain. The clonotype comes from an adult who was a healthcare worker with PCR-confirmed SARS-CoV-2 infection or an uninfected control (not recorded which). Source material: whole blood. The CDR3 here is CSGEHNTEAFF. The DNA for the CDR3 is TGCAGCGGCGAACACAACACTGAAGCTTTCTTT.